This record covers a single T cell receptor beta chain. Germline CDR1 reads SGHRS; CDR2 reads YFSETQ. J was trimmed by 8 bases and V by 4 bases; bases with no gene match: 7. This CDR3 contains 14 residues. Original methodology: Reference gene primer amplification yielded estimated nucleated cell counts. The protocol was immunoSEQ multiplex PCR, while the TCRdb copy is restricted to in-frame clones and leaves out a portion. The DNA gave D and trimming, while V, J and clone size come from that table. The table includes tens of thousands of clones, 88% detected once. The sample originates from a study of blood T cell repertoires in COVID-19. Study information: The samples span acute and convalescent COVID-19 from the United States, Italy and Spain. T cells, B-cell-depleted T cells, or PBMCs supplied cDNA or gDNA.

The sequence was collected from a human donor in a cohort sampled during active COVID-19. The sample consisted of peripheral blood. V usage is TRBV5-1 and J usage is TRBJ1-2; TRBD1 aligns across 11 bases. In nucleotides, the CDR3 is TGCGCCAGCAGCCTCGATGGACAGGGGGCAGGCTACACCTTC. It is translated as CASSLDGQGAGYTF.